This T cell receptor beta chain was captured by sequencing in a study of T cell responses to AZD1222 COVID-19 vaccine. For the study at large: Pooled samples include second doses given at about 4 or 12 weeks. Whole-study findings and limits: The CD4 TCRs associated with vaccination extended across spike and predominated at 160-218 and 743-854.

The V gene's germline CDR1 is SNHLY and CDR2 FYNNEI. Trimming removed 7 bases from V and 3 bases from J, with 13 bases in between. There are 14 residues in the CDR3. The protocol was immunoSEQ multiplex PCR, while the TCRdb copy is restricted to in-frame clones and leaves out a portion. The table lists 90,000 to 150,000 clones, approximately 89% of them singletons. Concerning this clone: The antigen is not known.

The material sequenced was peripheral blood, taken on day 0 of AZD1222 vaccination. The chain recombines TRBV2 with TRBJ1-5; the D is unclear. The origin of this receptor is an adult in good health. This CDR3 is CASNPDGINQPQHF. DNA for the CDR3: TGTGCCAGCAATCCAGACGGTATCAATCAGCCCCAGCATTTT. Using reference TRBV2 and TRBJ1-5 for the parts outside the CDR3, the full variable domain is EPEVTQTPSHQVTQMGQEVILRCVPISNHLYFYWYRQILGQKVEFLVSFYNNEISEKSEIFDDQFSVERPDGSNFTLKIRSTKLEDSAMYFCASNPDGINQPQHFGDGTRLSIL.